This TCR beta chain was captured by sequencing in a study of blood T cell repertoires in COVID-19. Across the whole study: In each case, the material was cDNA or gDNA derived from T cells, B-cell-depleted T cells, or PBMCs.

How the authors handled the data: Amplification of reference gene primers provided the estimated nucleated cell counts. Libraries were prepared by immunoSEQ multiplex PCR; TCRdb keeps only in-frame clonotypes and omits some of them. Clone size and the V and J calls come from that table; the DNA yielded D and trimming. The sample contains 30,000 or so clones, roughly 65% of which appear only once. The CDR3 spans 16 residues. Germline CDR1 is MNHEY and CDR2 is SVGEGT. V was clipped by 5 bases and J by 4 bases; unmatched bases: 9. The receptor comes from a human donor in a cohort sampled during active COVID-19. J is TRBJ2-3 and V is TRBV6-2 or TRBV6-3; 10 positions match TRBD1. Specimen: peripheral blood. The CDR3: CASSVLGTGEADTQYF. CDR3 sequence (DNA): TGTGCCAGCAGTGTACTCGGGACAGGGGAGGCAGATACGCAGTATTTT.